These 4 T cell receptor beta chains came from one sample sequenced in a study of blood T cell repertoires in COVID-19. Some clones are missing from TCRdb's copy, which holds only in-frame ones; the method was immunoSEQ multiplex PCR. The table shows 300,000 or so clones, with just under 90% occurring only once. Sequenced: peripheral blood. The receptors shown here come from a woman aged 35 to 49 with acute or convalescent COVID-19.

This rearrangement joins TRBV3-1 (or the pseudogene TRBV3-2) to TRBJ1-1; D uncertain. The CDR3 consists of 13 residues. Trimming took 1 base from V and 8 from J, leaving 11 bases between them. CDR1 and CDR2 from the germline V gene are LGHDT and YNNKEL (reference sequence). The CDR3 sequence: CASSQVPLIEAFF. In DNA, the CDR3 is TGTGCCAGCAGCCAAGTACCCCTAATAGAAGCTTTCTTT.

The chain joins TRBV11-2 to TRBJ1-2; the D gene is possibly TRBD1 (6 bases). The V end lost 1 base, the J end lost 1 base, and 13 bases lay between the germline ends. CDR1 and CDR2 (germline): SGHAT, FQNNGV. CDR3 length equals 16 residues. The CDR3 sequence is CASSLAYRVINYGYTF. The CDR3 bases are TGTGCCAGCAGCTTAGCCTACAGGGTCATTAACTATGGCTACACCTTC.

V is TRBV6-4 and J is TRBJ1-2; a weak D match, TRBD1 (5 bases). This CDR3 region has 14 residues. Germline CDR1 and CDR2: MRHNA and SNTAGT. The germline V and J ends were trimmed by 0 bases and 4 bases, with 9 bases remaining between them. CDR3 in DNA: TGTGCCAGCAGTGACTCCTTGGGGCGCTATGGCTACACCTTC. Its protein is CASSDSLGRYGYTF.

V is TRBV5-1 and J is TRBJ2-7, with 7 positions matching TRBD1. CDR1 and CDR2 (germline): SGHRS, YFSETQ. J gave up 2 bases and V 2 bases, and 7 bases lay outside the gene matches. The CDR3 is 15 residues long. The CDR3 sequence is CASSFDTGTAYEQYV. CDR3 in DNA: TGCGCCAGCAGCTTTGATACCGGGACAGCCTACGAGCAGTACGTC.